This passage covers 6 T cell receptor beta chains from one sample sequenced in a study of blood T cell repertoires in COVID-19. Clones were sequenced by immunoSEQ multiplex PCR, and TCRdb holds only the in-frame ones, with some missing. The profile shows some 220,000 clones, around 83% of them singletons. Input material: peripheral blood. The receptors were sampled from a man in his fifties or sixties who had recovered from COVID-19.

The rearrangement joins TRBV20-1 to TRBJ1-1; D gene unclear. The germline CDR1 and CDR2 sequences are DFQATT and SNEGSKA (reference sequence). Trimming took 3 bases from V and 2 from J, leaving 10 bases between them. The CDR3 is made up of 13 amino acids. DNA for the CDR3: TGCAGTGCTAGTAACCAACTCAACACTGAAGCTTTCTTT. This sequence encodes CSASNQLNTEAFF.

The chain couples TRBV2 to TRBJ2-2, with 8 bases aligning to TRBD1. Unmatched junction bases numbered 6, after V lost 6 bases and J lost 0 bases. The germline gives CDR1 SNHLY, CDR2 FYNNEI. This CDR3 spans 16 amino acids. CDR3 amino acids: CASSRTGFTNTGELFF. CDR3 in DNA: TGTGCCAGCAGCAGGACAGGGTTTACGAACACCGGGGAGCTGTTTTTT.

J is TRBJ1-2 and V is TRBV9; tentative D call: TRBD1 (6 bases). This CDR3 is 13 amino acids long. From germline, CDR1 is SGDLS and CDR2 YYNGEE. V shed 4 bases and J shed 8 bases, with 15 bases lying between them. The CDR3 sequence is CASSIGTLRGYTF. The CDR3 DNA is TGTGCCAGCAGCATCGGGACACTGAGGGGCTACACCTTC.

The rearrangement uses TRBV5-6 and TRBJ1-2; TRBD1 might be the D (5 bases). Trimming removed 0 bases at V and 4 bases at J, with 16 bases between. This CDR3 has 16 amino acids. Germline V CDR1 and CDR2: SGHDT, YYEEEE. The CDR3 nucleotides are TGTGCCAGCAGCTTGGAGGCAGGGTATAGGGGCTATGGCTACACCTTC. Translated: CASSLEAGYRGYGYTF. The entire variable domain, with the rest obtained from reference TRBV5-6 and TRBJ1-2, is as follows: DAGVTQSPTHLIKTRGQQVTLRCSPKSGHDTVSWYQQALGQGPQFIFQYYEEEERQRGNFPDRFSGHQFPNYSSELNVNALLLGDSALYLCASSLEAGYRGYGYTFGSGTRLTVV.

The rearrangement uses TRBV27 and TRBJ1-2, with D possibly matching TRBD1 (6 bases). Germline V gene lookup returns CDR1 MNHEY and CDR2 SMNVEV (reference sequence). The CDR3 is 15 residues long. V shed 4 bases and J shed 2 bases, with 14 bases lying between them. Written as DNA, the CDR3 is TGTGCCAGCAGTTCCGAGTCGACAGGAAACTATGGCTACACCTTC. Translating it yields CASSSESTGNYGYTF.

The rearrangement joins TRBV27 to TRBJ2-1; TRBD2 is a possible D gene (5 bases). Germline lookup yields CDR1 MNHEY and CDR2 SMNVEV (reference sequence). This CDR3 is 13 amino acids long. The V end lost 8 bases, the J end lost 8 bases, and 16 bases lay between the germline ends. The CDR3 spells CASRVFLADEQFF. The CDR3 DNA follows: TGTGCCAGCCGAGTTTTTCTAGCAGATGAGCAGTTCTTC.